The 31 T cell receptor beta chains given below trace back to one sample, sequenced in a study of monozygotic twins with inflammatory bowel disease. No DNA is given; TCRdb re-called the 5' RACE reads and lists each CDR3 protein once. The sample includes approximately 400,000 distinct CDR3 sequences. Sequencing was performed on blood. The origin of the receptors is a human donor with ulcerative colitis or Crohn's disease, or a healthy co-twin of an affected twin (not recorded which).

The CDR3: CASSQEGRRNRAYYNEQFF. The gene calls are TRBV3-1 and TRBJ2-1; there is no DNA to check the TCRdb D call of TRBD1. From germline, CDR1 is LGHDT and CDR2 YNNKEL (reference sequence). The CDR3 is 19 residues long.

V gene TRBV19 combines with J gene TRBJ2-4; TCRdb's D gene call, TRBD2, goes unchecked for lack of DNA. Germline V gene sequence: CDR1 LNHDA, CDR2 SQIVND (reference sequence). The CDR3 spans 17 residues. The CDR3 region is CASSIVSGIFAKNIQYF.

The chain combines TRBV6-5 with TRBJ2-3. CDR3 length equals 15 residues. In germline, CDR1 is MNHEY, CDR2 SVGAGI. CDR3 protein: CASSYPRSNTDTQYF.

The V and J genes are TRBV28 and TRBJ2-1; the TCRdb D gene call, TRBD1, has no DNA to confirm it. This CDR3 region has 16 residues. Per germline, CDR1 MDHEN and CDR2 SYDVKM. The chain's CDR3 is CASRDGTGGPYNEQFF.

The gene calls are TRBV12-3 or TRBV12-4 and TRBJ1-5; TCRdb's D call, TRBD1, is unchecked because there is no DNA. This CDR3 is built from 16 residues. CDR3 loop: CASSLAQGQANQPQHF.

V and J are TRBV10-3 and TRBJ2-5; TCRdb picks TRBD1, but there is no DNA to check that call. CDR1 is ENHRY and CDR2 is SYGVKD in the germline V gene. This CDR3 spans 15 amino acids. CDR3 residues: CAISELGPDGGTQYF.

The chain's CDR3 is CASSYRRVGEGGEQYF. The chain carries TRBV6-5 and TRBJ2-7; absent DNA, TCRdb's TRBD2 call cannot be checked. Germline V gives CDR1 MNHEY, CDR2 SVGAGI. The CDR3 covers 16 residues.

The chain couples TRBV20-1 to TRBJ2-1; there is no DNA to check the TCRdb D call of TRBD1. The CDR3 contains 20 residues. Germline assignment: CDR1 DFQATT and CDR2 SNEGSKA (reference sequence). The CDR3: CSARARVEQGSRFSYNEQFF.

V and J are TRBV4-2 and TRBJ2-3; without DNA, the TCRdb call of TRBD1 cannot be checked. This CDR3 has 14 residues. From germline, CDR1 is LGHNA and CDR2 YNFKEQ. The CDR3 here is CASSQDMKGGTQYF.

CDR3 in amino acids: CSAAPSGGSYNEQFF. The V call is TRBV20-1, the J call TRBJ2-1; TCRdb designates TRBD2, a call that cannot be tested without DNA. CDR1 DFQATT and CDR2 SNEGSKA come from the germline V gene (reference sequence). The CDR3 is 15 amino acids.

The chain employs TRBV20-1 and TRBJ1-6; TCRdb selects TRBD1, and the lack of DNA leaves this call unchecked. The CDR3 covers 15 residues. Germline CDR1 is DFQATT and CDR2 is SNEGSKA (reference sequence). The CDR3 reads CSASGTGGLSSPLHF.

The V and J genes are TRBV27 and TRBJ2-5. Per germline, CDR1 MNHEY and CDR2 SMNVEV (reference sequence). The CDR3 totals 14 residues. The CDR3 loop is CATTLRTCKETQYF.

The chain employs TRBV7-9 and TRBJ1-6; TCRdb selects TRBD1, and the lack of DNA leaves this call unchecked. The CDR3 runs 17 residues. Germline V gives CDR1 SEHNR, CDR2 FQNEAQ (reference sequence). CDR3 sequence reads: CASSLPRQGQGNSPLHF.

The CDR3 is CAWSRTVNQPQHF. The genes are TRBV30 and TRBJ1-5; TCRdb proposes TRBD1, but this gene call is untestable without DNA. Germline CDR1 reads GTSNPN; CDR2 reads SVGIG (reference sequence). The CDR3 is made up of 13 amino acids.

J is TRBJ2-7 and V is TRBV6-1; checking the TCRdb D call of TRBD1 is not possible without DNA. The CDR3 totals 16 residues. From germline, CDR1 is MNHNS and CDR2 SASEGT. CDR3 region: CASRLQGTGRTGEQYF.

J is TRBJ2-1 and V is TRBV20-1; TCRdb returns TRBD1, unconfirmable since there is no DNA. Germline V gene sequence: CDR1 DFQATT, CDR2 SNEGSKA (reference sequence). CDR3 length: 14 residues. Here the CDR3 reads CSASEGAGYNEQFF.

The CDR3 protein is CSARDRTGVVKNIQYF. V is TRBV20-1 and J is TRBJ2-4. Germline assignment: CDR1 DFQATT and CDR2 SNEGSKA (reference sequence). The CDR3 contains 16 residues.

The rearrangement links TRBV20-1 to TRBJ1-5; TCRdb outputs TRBD1, but without DNA this stays unchecked. The CDR3 totals 19 residues. Germline V gene lookup returns CDR1 DFQATT and CDR2 SNEGSKA (reference sequence). The chain's CDR3 is CSARGRAPGPSSSNQPQHF.

The rearrangement uses TRBV2 and TRBJ1-6. This CDR3 has 13 residues. The germline V gene has CDR1 SNHLY and CDR2 FYNNEI. The CDR3 spells CASSEGSNSPLHF.

The chain carries TRBV21-1 and TRBJ1-1. TRBV21-1 is flagged as a pseudogene. The CDR3 has 15 amino acids. The CDR3 region is CASSKEAGFDTEAFF.

V usage is TRBV5-1 and J usage is TRBJ2-1; the TRBD1 assignment by TCRdb is unverifiable without DNA. The germline V gene has CDR1 SGHRS and CDR2 YFSETQ. The CDR3 totals 17 residues. The CDR3: CASSLAGAASSYNEQFF.

This chain joins TRBV5-1 and TRBJ1-2; TCRdb's D call of TRBD1 is untestable without DNA. The CDR3 consists of 16 residues. CDR1 SGHRS and CDR2 YFSETQ come from the germline V gene. This CDR3 reads CASSTGTGVSGDGYTF.

The chain has TRBV12-3 or TRBV12-4 and TRBJ2-2; lacking DNA, the TRBD1 call made by TCRdb goes unchecked. The CDR3 length is 12 residues. The CDR3 sequence: CASRLPGGELFF.

J is TRBJ1-6 and V is TRBV20-1. The CDR3 covers 15 residues. The germline CDR1 and CDR2 sequences are DFQATT and SNEGSKA (reference sequence). The CDR3 region is CSAREVDKNNSPLHF.

V and J are TRBV14 and TRBJ2-5; the TCRdb D gene call, TRBD1, has no DNA to confirm it. The CDR3 has 13 amino acids. Germline values: CDR1 SGHDN, CDR2 FVKESK. CDR3 protein: CASSRRRDETQYF.

The chain joins TRBV20-1 to TRBJ2-1; no DNA is available, so the TRBD2 call from TCRdb remains unchecked. The germline V gene has CDR1 DFQATT and CDR2 SNEGSKA (reference sequence). CDR3 length equals 15 residues. The CDR3 sequence is CSARSLSGATPRQFF.

The rearrangement links TRBV4-1 to TRBJ2-1; absent DNA, TCRdb's TRBD2 call cannot be checked. Germline values: CDR1 MGHRA, CDR2 YSYEKL. CDR3 length equals 13 residues. The CDR3 sequence: CASSPGLENEQFF.

The rearrangement links TRBV14 to TRBJ2-3; the TCRdb D gene call, TRBD1, has no DNA to confirm it. The length of the CDR3 is 12 residues. Per germline, CDR1 SGHDN and CDR2 FVKESK. CDR3 sequence: CASTGVTDTQYF. The full variable domain, rest sourced from reference TRBV14 and TRBJ2-3, is EAGVTQFPSHSVIEKGQTVTLRCDPISGHDNLYWYRRVMGKEIKFLLHFVKESKQDESGMPNNRFLAERTGGTYSTLKVQPAELEDSGVYFCASTGVTDTQYFGPGTRLTVL.

The V gene is TRBV5-6, the J gene TRBJ2-6; TCRdb reports TRBD1, a call that lacks DNA to check it against. This CDR3 contains 17 residues. Germline CDR1 and CDR2: SGHDT and YYEEEE. CDR3: CASSSQKTGAGANVLTF.

The V gene is TRBV7-2, the J gene TRBJ2-4; no DNA is available, so the TRBD2 call from TCRdb remains unchecked. The CDR3 loop spans 14 amino acids. Germline V gives CDR1 SGHTA, CDR2 FQGNSA. The CDR3 loop is CASSLAHAAGEQYF. The whole variable domain, filled in from reference TRBV7-2 and TRBJ2-4, reads GAGVSQSPSNKVTEKGKDVELRCDPISGHTALYWYRQSLGQGLEFLIYFQGNSAPDKSGLPSDRFSAERTGGSVSTLTIQRTQQEDSAVYLCASSLAHAAGEQYFGAGTRLSVL.

This chain connects TRBV7-6 to TRBJ2-3; the D gene TCRdb calls, TRBD1, cannot be checked with no DNA. The CDR3 covers 15 residues. Per germline, CDR1 SGHVS and CDR2 FNYEAQ. The CDR3 reads CASSLNPQVTDTQYF.